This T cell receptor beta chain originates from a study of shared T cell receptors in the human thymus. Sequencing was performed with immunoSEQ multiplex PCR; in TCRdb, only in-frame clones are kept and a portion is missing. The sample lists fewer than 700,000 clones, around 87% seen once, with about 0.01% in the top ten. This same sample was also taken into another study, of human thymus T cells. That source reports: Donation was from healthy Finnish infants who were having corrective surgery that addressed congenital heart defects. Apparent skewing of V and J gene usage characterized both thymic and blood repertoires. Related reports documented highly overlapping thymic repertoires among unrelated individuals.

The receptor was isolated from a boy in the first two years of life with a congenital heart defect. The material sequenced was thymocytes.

CDR3 nucleotide sequence: TGCGCCAGCAGCCAAGAGGGGCCGGGCAATCAGCCCCAGCATTTT. Its translation is CASSQEGPGNQPQHF. The chain employs TRBV4-1 and TRBJ1-5; weak D call: TRBD1 (5 bases). Trimming left V 0 bases short and J 2 bases short, with 8 bases between. There are 15 residues in the CDR3. Germline V CDR1 and CDR2: MGHRA, YSYEKL.